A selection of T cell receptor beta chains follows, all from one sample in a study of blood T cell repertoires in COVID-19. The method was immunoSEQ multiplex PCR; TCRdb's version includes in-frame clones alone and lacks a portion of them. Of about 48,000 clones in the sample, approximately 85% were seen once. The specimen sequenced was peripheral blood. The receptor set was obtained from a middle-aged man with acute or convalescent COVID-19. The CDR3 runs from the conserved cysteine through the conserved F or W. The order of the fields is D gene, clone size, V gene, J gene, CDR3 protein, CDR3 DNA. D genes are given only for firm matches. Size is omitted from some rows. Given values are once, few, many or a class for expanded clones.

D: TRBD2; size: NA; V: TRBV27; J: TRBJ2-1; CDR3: CASRRVGGGAGNEQFF; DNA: TGTGCCAGCAGGAGAGTGGGCGGGGGGGCGGGCAATGAGCAGTTCTTC
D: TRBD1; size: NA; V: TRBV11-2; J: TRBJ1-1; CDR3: CASSLVGGQGWNTEAFF; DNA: TGTGCCAGCAGCTTAGTCGGCGGACAGGGGTGGAACACTGAAGCTTTCTTT
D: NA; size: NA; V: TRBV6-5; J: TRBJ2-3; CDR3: CASKLRMADTQYF; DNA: TGTGCCAGCAAGCTGAGAATGGCAGATACGCAGTATTTT
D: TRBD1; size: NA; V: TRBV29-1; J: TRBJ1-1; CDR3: CSVLTGGGIIDAFF; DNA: TGCAGCGTACTTACAGGGGGAGGCATAATTGATGCTTTCTTT
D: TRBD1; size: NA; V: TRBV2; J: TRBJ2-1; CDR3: CASPSPGQGYNEQFF; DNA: TGTGCCAGTCCCTCCCCGGGACAGGGGTACAATGAGCAGTTCTTC
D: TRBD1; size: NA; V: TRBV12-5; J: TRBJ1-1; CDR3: CASGLTSGQGTEAFF; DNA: TGTGCTAGTGGTTTGACCTCGGGACAGGGCACTGAAGCTTTCTTT
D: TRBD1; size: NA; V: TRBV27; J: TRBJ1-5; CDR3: CASSLSGGRGQPQHF; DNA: TGTGCCAGCAGTCTCTCAGGGGGCAGAGGTCAGCCCCAGCATTTT
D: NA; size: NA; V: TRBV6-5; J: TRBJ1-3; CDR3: CASSYSGVAGNTIYF; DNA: TGTGCCAGCAGTTACTCAGGGGTTGCGGGAAACACCATATATTTT
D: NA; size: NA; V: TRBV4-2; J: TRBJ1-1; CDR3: CASSQAGRGNTEAFF; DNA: TGTGCCAGCAGCCAAGCGGGCAGGGGGAACACTGAAGCTTTCTTT
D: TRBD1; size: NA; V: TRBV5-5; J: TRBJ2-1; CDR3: CASSPRSTGANEQFF; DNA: TGTGCCAGCAGCCCTCGGTCGACAGGGGCAAATGAGCAGTTCTTC
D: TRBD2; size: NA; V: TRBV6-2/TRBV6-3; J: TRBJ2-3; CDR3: CASSYGLADTDTQYF; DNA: TGTGCCAGCAGTTACGGACTAGCGGACACAGATACGCAGTATTTT
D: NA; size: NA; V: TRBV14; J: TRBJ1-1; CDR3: CASSQEGGDRRTEAFF; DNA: TGTGCCAGCAGCCAAGAGGGAGGAGACAGAAGGACTGAAGCTTTCTTT
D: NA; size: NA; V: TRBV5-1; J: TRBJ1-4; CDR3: CASSLVDRFSELFF; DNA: TGCGCCAGCAGCTTGGTCGACAGGTTTTCGGAACTGTTTTTT
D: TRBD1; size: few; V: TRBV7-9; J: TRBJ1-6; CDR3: CASSLVGTANSPLHF; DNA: TGTGCCAGCAGCTTAGTGGGGACAGCGAATTCACCCCTCCACTTT
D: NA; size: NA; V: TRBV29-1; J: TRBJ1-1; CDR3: CSVVKQSSGAFF; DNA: TGCAGCGTTGTTAAGCAAAGCTCGGGAGCTTTCTTT
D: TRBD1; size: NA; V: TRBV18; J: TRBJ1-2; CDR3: CASSPDLLTGGGNGYTF; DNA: TGTGCCAGCTCACCCGATCTGTTGACAGGGGGAGGTAATGGCTACACCTTC
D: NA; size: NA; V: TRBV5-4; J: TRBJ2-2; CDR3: CASSLVSSNTGELFF; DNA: TGTGCCAGCAGCTTGGTGAGCTCGAACACCGGGGAGCTGTTTTTT
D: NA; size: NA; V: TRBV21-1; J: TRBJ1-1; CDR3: CASSKDSTSGTVDTEAFF; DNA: TGTGCCAGCAGCAAAGATAGTACTTCAGGGACTGTGGACACTGAAGCTTTCTTT
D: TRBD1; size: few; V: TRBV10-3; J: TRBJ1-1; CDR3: CAISSSGQGFTEAFF; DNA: TGTGCCATCAGTTCATCAGGACAGGGTTTCACTGAAGCTTTCTTT
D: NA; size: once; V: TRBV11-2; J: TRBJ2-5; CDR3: CASSLEGLPGETQYF; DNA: TGTGCCAGCAGCTTAGAGGGTCTCCCAGGGGAGACCCAGTACTTC
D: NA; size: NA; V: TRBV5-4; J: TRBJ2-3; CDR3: CASSLGLALVDTQYF; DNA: TGTGCCAGCAGCTTAGGCCTAGCCTTGGTAGATACGCAGTATTTT
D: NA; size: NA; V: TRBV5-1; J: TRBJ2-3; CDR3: CASSDIRSTDTQYF; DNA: TGCGCCAGCAGCGACATCCGGAGCACAGATACGCAGTATTTT
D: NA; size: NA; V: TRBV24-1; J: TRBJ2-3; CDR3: CATSQTGTDTQYF; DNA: TGTGCCACCAGCCAGACAGGCACAGATACGCAGTATTTT
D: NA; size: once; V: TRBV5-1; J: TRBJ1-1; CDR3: CASSYGLLNTEAFF; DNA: TGCGCCAGCAGCTATGGACTGCTGAACACTGAAGCTTTCTTT
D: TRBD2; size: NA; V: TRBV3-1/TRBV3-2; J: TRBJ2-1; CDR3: CASSPGLAGGPWEQFF; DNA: TGTGCCAGCAGCCCGGGACTAGCGGGGGGGCCTTGGGAGCAGTTCTTC
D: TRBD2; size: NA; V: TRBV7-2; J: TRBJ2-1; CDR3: CASSSGSYSGEQFF; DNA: TGTGCCAGCAGCTCCGGATCCTATAGCGGGGAGCAGTTCTTC
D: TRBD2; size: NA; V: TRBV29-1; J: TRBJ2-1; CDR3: CSVRSRGAPSYNEQFF; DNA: TGCAGCGTTCGTTCGCGGGGGGCTCCCTCCTACAATGAGCAGTTCTTC
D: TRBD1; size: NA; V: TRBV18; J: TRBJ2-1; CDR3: CASSPFRDRVVLEFF; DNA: TGTGCCAGCTCACCATTCCGGGACAGGGTGGTCTTGGAGTTCTTC
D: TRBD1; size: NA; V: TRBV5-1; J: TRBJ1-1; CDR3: CASSRRTGGAVMNTEAFF; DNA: TGCGCCAGCAGCCGCCGGACAGGTGGGGCCGTCATGAACACTGAAGCTTTCTTT
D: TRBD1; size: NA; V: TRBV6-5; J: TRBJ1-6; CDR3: CASTLPGGNSPLHF; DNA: TGTGCCAGCACGCTCCCAGGGGGTAATTCACCCCTCCACTTT
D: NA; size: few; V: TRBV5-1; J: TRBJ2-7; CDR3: CASSLGGQSYEQYF; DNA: TGCGCCAGCAGCTTGGGCGGACAGAGTTACGAGCAGTACTTC
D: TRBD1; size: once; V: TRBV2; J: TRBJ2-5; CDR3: CASRDREFGHF; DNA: TGTGCCAGCAGAGACAGGGAATTTGGCCACTTC